Listed here are 25 T cell receptor beta chains from one sample, sequenced in a study of blood T cell repertoires in COVID-19 (dated by TCRdb to the early 2020s). Library preparation used the immunoSEQ multiplex PCR assay. This immuneACCESS table, as held by TCRdb, lists in-frame sequences with V and J called but not all clones. Of the missing ones, under half trace to an unresolved V gene in checked studies; the others have no known cause. The sample table holds under 50,000 clones, of which approximately 86% were seen once. Approximately 7.3% of the sample goes to the ten largest clones. The sample was peripheral blood. Receptor source: a human donor in a cohort sampled during active COVID-19.

This sequence joins TRBV19 and TRBJ1-6, with D tentatively TRBD1 (5 bases). CDR1 LNHDA and CDR2 SQIVND come from the germline V gene (reference sequence). The CDR3 runs 14 residues. Trimming took off 1 base at V and 14 bases at J, with 15 bases between the two ends. CDR3 sequence reads: CASSIGDSVGALHF. The CDR3 DNA sequence: TGTGCCAGTAGTATAGGAGACAGCGTAGGGGCCCTCCACTTT.

CDR3 in DNA: TGTGCCACCCAACAGGGGAATGAGCAGTTCTTC. It translates to CATQQGNEQFF. The genes are TRBV24-1 and TRBJ2-1; 7 bases fit TRBD1. The V gene end was trimmed by 9 bases and the J gene end by 7 bases; junction bases not matched to a gene: 2. This CDR3 contains 11 residues. CDR1 and CDR2 from the germline V gene are KGHDR and SFDVKD.

The chain joins TRBV12-3 or TRBV12-4 to TRBJ2-2; D might be TRBD2 (6 bases). This CDR3 is built from 13 residues. V lost 3 bases, J lost 7 bases, and 9 bases lay in between. The CDR3, as DNA: TGTGCCAGCAGTTTCTACGGGGGCGGGGAGCTGTTTTTT. It yields the protein CASSFYGGGELFF.

This clone was seen a single time. The J gene is TRBJ1-5, the V gene TRBV7-2; D is uncertain. Looked up from germline, CDR1 is SGHTA and CDR2 is FQGNSA. Between the trimmed V and J ends, which lost 1 base and 1 base, there was a span of 5 bases. The CDR3 covers 14 residues. The chain's CDR3 is CASSLDRSNQPQHF. The CDR3 DNA sequence: TGTGCCAGCAGCTTAGACAGAAGCAATCAGCCCCAGCATTTT.

V gene TRBV7-9 combines with J gene TRBJ2-1; 7 nucleotides agree with TRBD2. The CDR3 extends over 14 amino acids. The V gene end was trimmed by 4 bases and the J gene end by 6 bases; junction bases not matched to a gene: 6. Germline assignment: CDR1 SEHNR and CDR2 FQNEAQ (reference sequence). CDR3 coding DNA: TGTGCCAGCAGCTCTGAGCGGGGCGGCAATGAGCAGTTCTTC. It yields the protein CASSSERGGNEQFF.

In its sample, this clone was seen once. The gene calls are TRBV5-1 and TRBJ1-4; D not resolved. V lost 5 bases and J 8 bases, leaving 16 bases between the germline ends. The CDR3 has 14 residues. Germline V CDR1 and CDR2: SGHRS, YFSETQ. In nucleotides, the CDR3 is TGCGCCAGCAGAGAACGAGGGCGCGGAGAAAAACTGTTTTTT. It encodes CASRERGRGEKLFF.

The rearrangement uses TRBV4-2 and TRBJ2-1, with 14 positions matching TRBD2. The junction had 6 bases not matched to a gene; V was cut back by 4 bases and J by 7 bases. The germline CDR1 and CDR2 sequences are LGHNA and YNFKEQ. The CDR3 contains 16 residues. The CDR3 protein is CASSLGTSGSMNEQFF. The CDR3 nucleotides are TGTGCCAGCAGCCTAGGGACTAGCGGGAGTATGAATGAGCAGTTCTTC.

This chain joins TRBV7-2 and TRBJ1-5, with D possibly TRBD1 on 5 matching bases. Germline V CDR1 and CDR2: SGHTA, FQGNSA. V shed 1 base and J shed 7 bases, with 14 bases lying between them. CDR3 length: 15 residues. CDR3 region: CASSLGPGGRQPQHF. The DNA for the CDR3 is TGTGCCAGCAGCTTAGGGCCGGGGGGTCGCCAGCCCCAGCATTTT.

V usage is TRBV28 and J usage is TRBJ1-5, with 10 bases fitting TRBD1. Germline V CDR1 and CDR2: MDHEN, SYDVKM. This CDR3 contains 17 residues. The ends lost 3 bases at V and 2 bases at J; junction bases unmatched: 7. CDR3 sequence (DNA): TGTGCCAGCAGTTTTCCCGGGACAGGGGTTGGCAATCAGCCCCAGCATTTT. Its protein product is CASSFPGTGVGNQPQHF.

V gene TRBV2 combines with J gene TRBJ2-1, with D perhaps TRBD2 (5 bases). Trimming cost V 7 bases and J 4 bases, with 11 bases left between them. The CDR3 totals 13 residues. Germline values: CDR1 SNHLY, CDR2 FYNNEI. The CDR3 coding sequence is TGTGCCAGCATGGAGACTACATACAATGAGCAGTTCTTC. Its protein is CASMETTYNEQFF. Full variable domain (remainder filled in from reference TRBV2 and TRBJ2-1): EPEVTQTPSHQVTQMGQEVILRCVPISNHLYFYWYRQILGQKVEFLVSFYNNEISEKSEIFDDQFSVERPDGSNFTLKIRSTKLEDSAMYFCASMETTYNEQFFGPGTRLTVL.

The chain has TRBV10-1 and TRBJ2-1, with D uncertain. With 2 bases removed from V and 1 base from J, the gap between germline ends came to 12 bases. This CDR3 has 16 residues. CDR1 is WNHNN and CDR2 is SYGVQD in the germline V gene (reference sequence). The CDR3 loop reads CASSEEAPLSYNEQFF. DNA for the CDR3: TGCGCCAGCAGTGAGGAGGCCCCGCTATCCTACAATGAGCAGTTCTTC.

The chain has TRBV19 and TRBJ1-6; the D gene is possibly TRBD1 (6 bases). Trimming took 8 bases from V and 5 from J, leaving 10 bases between them. In germline, CDR1 is LNHDA, CDR2 SQIVND (reference sequence). The CDR3 contains 13 residues. The DNA for the CDR3 is TGTGCCAGTGGACAGAAGAATAATTCACCCCTCCACTTT. This sequence encodes CASGQKNNSPLHF.

This chain connects TRBV5-1 to TRBJ1-1; D is uncertain. The CDR3 contains 14 residues. The V gene lost 2 bases and the J gene lost 0 bases, with 8 bases spanning the gap. Germline lookup yields CDR1 SGHRS and CDR2 YFSETQ. CDR3 sequence: CASSFWGVNTEAFF. The CDR3 bases are TGCGCCAGCAGCTTTTGGGGAGTGAACACTGAAGCTTTCTTT.

The rearrangement uses TRBV19 and TRBJ1-1, with a weak D call TRBD1 (5 bases). The CDR3 covers 13 residues. Trimming removed 7 bases at V and 5 bases at J, with 14 bases between. Germline values: CDR1 LNHDA, CDR2 SQIVND (reference sequence). Written as DNA, the CDR3 is TGTGCCAGTACCCCCCTTCGGGGGACTGAAGCTTTCTTT. Its protein product is CASTPLRGTEAFF. The complete variable domain, with remaining parts taken from reference TRBV19 and TRBJ1-1, reads DGGITQSPKYLFRKEGQNVTLSCEQNLNHDAMYWYRQDPGQGLRLIYYSQIVNDFQKGDIAEGYSVSREKKESFPLTVTSAQKNPTAFYLCASTPLRGTEAFFGQGTRLTVV.

The chain joins TRBV6-6 to TRBJ1-6; no definite D call. V lost 6 bases to trimming and J lost 5 bases, with 14 bases between them. There are 15 residues in the CDR3. Looked up from germline, CDR1 is MNHNY and CDR2 is SVGAGI (reference sequence). CDR3 nucleotide sequence: TGTGCCAGCAGGGGTAGAGGGTGGGATAATTCACCCCTCCACTTT. Amino acid sequence: CASRGRGWDNSPLHF.

V is TRBV7-9 and J is TRBJ2-1, with 9 bases lining up with TRBD2. The CDR3 sequence is 14 residues long. The trim removed 3 bases at V and 7 bases at J, leaving 4 bases unmatched. Germline V gives CDR1 SEHNR, CDR2 FQNEAQ (reference sequence). Here the CDR3 DNA reads TGTGCCAGCAGCTTTGTAGCGGGAGAAAATGAGCAGTTCTTC. This sequence encodes CASSFVAGENEQFF.

V gene TRBV6-5 combines with J gene TRBJ2-7; D perhaps matches TRBD1 (6 bases). The V gene's germline CDR1 is MNHEY and CDR2 SVGAGI. The V end was cut by 6 bases, the J end by 0 bases, with 15 bases between. This CDR3 region has 15 residues. The CDR3 DNA reads as TGTGCCAGCAGCGGAAGCCACAGGGCCTCCTACGAGCAGTACTTC. It encodes CASSGSHRASYEQYF.

This rearrangement joins TRBV29-1 to TRBJ2-1; TRBD2 agrees at 9 bases. Trimming removed 7 bases from V and 7 bases from J; junction bases left unmatched: 14. CDR1 and CDR2 from the germline V gene are SQVTM and ANQGSEA. The length of the CDR3 is 15 residues. CDR3 nucleotides: TGCAGCGCCACTCGGCCTGGCGGGAGGGTAAATGAGCAGTTCTTC. Its translation: CSATRPGGRVNEQFF.

This clone was seen more than once but under ten times. V is TRBV4-1 and J is TRBJ2-5, with 10 bases identical to TRBD2. The CDR3 runs to 16 residues. CDR1 MGHRA and CDR2 YSYEKL come from the germline V gene. With 4 bases clipped from V and 1 base from J, the junction kept 6 bases outside the gene matches. CDR3: CASSLKLAGLQETQYF. The CDR3 DNA is TGCGCCAGCAGCCTAAAACTAGCGGGACTCCAAGAGACCCAGTACTTC.

This clone was seen more than once but under ten times. The V call is TRBV5-1, the J call TRBJ2-2, with D possibly TRBD1 on 6 matching bases. Germline V gene sequence: CDR1 SGHRS, CDR2 YFSETQ. V lost 4 bases to trimming and J lost 2 bases, with 12 bases between them. CDR3 length: 15 residues. Here the CDR3 DNA reads TGCGCCAGCAGCCCCGGACAGACTAACACCGGGGAGCTGTTTTTT. It encodes CASSPGQTNTGELFF.

The chain joins TRBV4-2 to TRBJ2-2, with a possible D match to TRBD1 (6 bases). Trimming pared 4 bases from V and 7 bases from J, leaving 16 bases between. Germline V lookup: CDR1 LGHNA, CDR2 YNFKEQ. The CDR3 loop spans 15 amino acids. DNA of the CDR3: TGTGCCAGCAGCCTGGACCGGCAGGGGTACGGGGAGCTGTTTTTT. Protein sequence: CASSLDRQGYGELFF.

The chain recombines TRBV3-1 (or the pseudogene TRBV3-2) with TRBJ1-2; D may be TRBD1 (6 bases). Per the germline V gene, CDR1 is LGHDT and CDR2 is YNNKEL (reference sequence). This CDR3 contains 14 residues. V lost 3 bases, J lost 3 bases, and 11 bases lay in between. The CDR3 nucleotides read TGTGCCAGCAGCCATCGGACAGAGGACTATGGCTACACCTTC. Its translation: CASSHRTEDYGYTF.

The chain links TRBV19 to TRBJ1-6; 7 nucleotides agree with TRBD1. Losses at the gene ends were 6 bases for V and 9 bases for J; bases not matched to a gene: 8. Germline V gene data show CDR1 as LNHDA and CDR2 as SQIVND (reference sequence). This CDR3 has 14 amino acids. The DNA of the CDR3 is TGTGCCAGTAGCAAACAGGGGCTCGGTTCACCCCTCCACTTT. It encodes CASSKQGLGSPLHF.

The genes are TRBV27 and TRBJ1-4; 7 bases are shared with TRBD1. The CDR3 contains 15 residues. The trim removed 6 bases at V and 7 bases at J, leaving 11 bases unmatched. Germline CDR1 MNHEY, CDR2 SMNVEV (reference sequence). The DNA for the CDR3 is TGTGCCAGCAGCGGAATAGGGGGCACGGGTGAAAAACTGTTTTTT. This translates into CASSGIGGTGEKLFF.

The chain couples TRBV3-1 (or the pseudogene TRBV3-2) to TRBJ2-1; 14 positions agree with TRBD2. V lost 1 base, J lost 0 bases, and 8 bases stayed unmatched. The CDR3 is made up of 20 amino acids. Germline V gene data show CDR1 as LGHDT and CDR2 as YNNKEL (reference sequence). The CDR3 region has the DNA TGTGCCAGCAGCCAAGCACGACTAGCGGGAGGGCTGAGCTCCTACAATGAGCAGTTCTTC. Its protein product is CASSQARLAGGLSSYNEQFF.